This T cell receptor (beta chain) was retrieved from a study of cytotoxic CD8 clonotypes in ibrutinib-treated CLL. The overall study: More than 9 relapsed/refractory, some 14 treatment-naive; around 18 IGHV unmutated. General study findings and limits: T-cell clonality at baseline went above that of age-matched healthy donors and rose and fell with circulating CD8+ T-cell counts. Private clonotypes, not public ones, expanded at ibrutinib response.

About this clone itself: The antigen remains undetermined.

V was pared by 3 bases and J by 0 bases, with 17 bases between. The CDR3 is made up of 17 amino acids. The germline gives CDR1 KGHSH, CDR2 LQKENI. This table comes from immunoSEQ multiplex PCR, and its TCRdb copy is limited to in-frame clones, with some not included. The data show about 300,000 clones, 70% to 80% seen once. This TCR came from a human donor with chronic lymphocytic leukemia. The J gene is TRBJ1-1, the V gene TRBV18, with D possibly TRBD1 on 6 matching bases. The specimen was PBMCs, collected at disease progression, from a patient treated with ibrutinib. CDR3 residues: CASSPQGTTALNTEAFF. CDR3 in DNA: TGTGCCAGCTCACCTCAAGGGACAACAGCTTTGAACACTGAAGCTTTCTTT. Full variable domain (outside the CDR3, taken from reference TRBV18 and TRBJ1-1): NAGVMQNPRHLVRRRGQEARLRCSPMKGHSHVYWYRQLPEEGLKFMVYLQKENIIDESGMPKERFSAEFPKEGPSILRIQQVVRGDSAAYFCASSPQGTTALNTEAFFGQGTRLTVV.